This paragraph covers one T cell receptor (beta chain) sequence. This record belongs to a study of blood T cell repertoires in COVID-19. As for the study in general: Samples taken during acute and convalescent COVID-19 were collected in the United States, Italy and Spain. Sample material is recorded as cDNA or gDNA derived from T cells, B-cell-depleted T cells, or PBMCs.

In the source study's methods: Quantification of nucleated cells was approximated via reference gene primer amplification. The repertoire was sequenced with immunoSEQ multiplex PCR; TCRdb's copy has only in-frame clones and lacks some. The V and J calls and clone size are taken from that table; D and trimming were inferred from the DNA. The sample records over 85,000 clones, under 85% being singletons. The V gene's germline CDR1 is SGHNT and CDR2 YYREEE (reference sequence). There are 15 residues in the CDR3. V gave up 3 bases and J gave up 1 base; unmatched junction bases: 1. The chain links TRBV5-4 to TRBJ2-3, with 11 bases that match TRBD2. Input material: peripheral blood. This TCR was recovered from a human donor in a cohort sampled during active COVID-19. CDR3 protein: CASSSGLAGTDTQYF. In DNA, the CDR3 is TGTGCCAGCAGCTCGGGACTAGCGGGCACAGATACGCAGTATTTT.